What follows are 31 T cell receptor beta chains derived from one specimen sequenced in a study of CD8+CD57+ T cells in acquired aplastic anemia. Both TCR beta VDJ combination and CDR3 sequence profiling were carried out. Genomic DNA was the template for this profiling. From the reads, TCRdb called clonotypes with MiXCR, one entry per CDR3 protein. The table includes 150,000 to 200,000 distinct CDR3 sequences, over 40% detected once. An expansion of CD8+CD57+ cells by flow cytometry had been shown in patients chosen for sequencing. The sequenced material came from sorted CD4+, CD8+, or CD8+CD57+ T cells (not recorded which) from PBMCs. The receptors come from a human donor with aplastic anemia.

This clonotype has a count of ten or more. The chain recombines TRBV6-1 with TRBJ2-5, with TRBD1 as a possible D gene (6 bases). V was shortened by 5 bases and J by 5 bases, with 18 bases between the two germline ends. CDR1 is MNHNS, CDR2 SASEGT, per germline. The CDR3 is made up of 15 amino acids. CDR3 nucleotides: TGTGCCAGCAGTCCGACGTGGGGGCAGGTGGAGACCCAGTACTTC. The encoded protein is CASSPTWGQVETQYF.

For this clonotype: Possible read error: a much larger clone is one base away. The chain couples TRBV27 to TRBJ1-6; possible D gene TRBD1, 5 bases. Germline V lookup: CDR1 MNHEY, CDR2 SMNVEV (reference sequence). CDR3 length: 14 residues. The chain's CDR3 is CASRRDRTNSPLRF. CDR3 bases: TGTGCCAGCAGACGGGACCGAACTAATTCACCCCTCCGCTTT.

Ten or more counts support this clonotype. This chain connects TRBV7-6 to TRBJ2-7; possibly TRBD2 for D (6 bases). The CDR3 loop spans 15 amino acids. Germline lookup yields CDR1 SGHVS and CDR2 FNYEAQ. Trimming took 0 bases from V and 0 from J, leaving 9 bases between them. This CDR3 is CASSLASGFSYEQYF. CDR3 coding DNA: TGTGCCAGCAGCTTAGCTAGCGGTTTCTCCTACGAGCAGTACTTC.

This clonotype was seen a handful of times. The chain combines TRBV19 with TRBJ2-1, with D uncertain. Trimming pared 5 bases from V and 5 bases from J, leaving 4 bases between. The germline V gene encodes CDR1 LNHDA and CDR2 SQIVND (reference sequence). The CDR3 is made up of 11 amino acids. In nucleotides, the CDR3 is TGTGCCAGTAGTGTTAACAATGAGCAGTTCTTC. Translating it yields CASSVNNEQFF.

The chain carries TRBV29-1 and TRBJ2-3; the match to TRBD2 covers 13 bases. In germline, CDR1 is SQVTM, CDR2 ANQGSEA. With V trimmed by 0 bases and J by 1 base, 1 base remained unmatched. The CDR3 has 16 amino acids. The chain's CDR3 is CSVEDGTSGGTDTQYF. The CDR3 DNA is TGCAGCGTTGAAGATGGGACTAGCGGGGGCACAGATACGCAGTATTTT.

This clonotype has only one observation. The chain recombines TRBV11-1 with TRBJ1-3; TRBD1 matches at 7 bases. This CDR3 has 16 amino acids. Looked up from germline, CDR1 is SGHAT and CDR2 is FQDESV (reference sequence). The V and J ends lost 5 bases and 2 bases, in that order; junction bases with no gene match: 9. For the CDR3, the DNA is TGTGCCAGCAGCCCCCCTGTGACAGGGACTGGAAACACCATATATTTT. This gives the protein CASSPPVTGTGNTIYF.

The chain recombines TRBV6-1 with TRBJ1-3, with TRBD1 as a possible D gene (5 bases). Trimming removed 6 bases from V and 9 bases from J, with 21 bases in between. This CDR3 has 15 residues. The germline V gene encodes CDR1 MNHNS and CDR2 SASEGT. The CDR3 region is CASSQEAGLRSTIYF. The CDR3, as DNA: TGTGCCAGCAGCCAAGAGGCAGGGCTTCGAAGCACCATATATTTT.

This clonotype was seen more than once but under ten times. The gene calls are TRBV7-9 and TRBJ1-3; D gene unclear. Deletions cut 5 bases from V and 0 bases from J, with 5 bases between. This CDR3 comprises 13 residues. The V gene's germline CDR1 is SEHNR and CDR2 FQNEAQ (reference sequence). CDR3: CASSLLSGNTIYF. The DNA of the CDR3 is TGTGCCAGCAGCCTCCTCTCTGGAAACACCATATATTTT. Full variable domain (missing parts from reference TRBV7-9 and TRBJ1-3): DTGVSQNPRHKITKRGQNVTFRCDPISEHNRLYWYRQTLGQGPEFLTYFQNEAQLEKSRLLSDRFSAERPKGSFSTLEIQRTEQGDSAMYLCASSLLSGNTIYFGEGSWLTVV.

The chain employs TRBV27 and TRBJ1-2; TRBD1 aligns across 7 bases. The junction had 0 bases not matched to a gene; V was cut back by 0 bases and J by 2 bases. The CDR3 runs to 14 residues. Germline V lookup: CDR1 MNHEY, CDR2 SMNVEV (reference sequence). The CDR3 DNA sequence: TGTGCCAGCAGTTTATCGGGACAGAACTATGGCTACACCTTC. Amino acid sequence: CASSLSGQNYGYTF.

This clonotype was observed a few times. The CDR3 nucleotides read TGTGCCAGCAGCCCTTGGACTAGCGGATACAATGAGCAGTTCTTC. As protein: CASSPWTSGYNEQFF. V usage is TRBV11-1 and J usage is TRBJ2-1; 10 nucleotides agree with TRBD2. The CDR3 has 15 residues. The trim removed 5 bases at V and 4 bases at J, leaving 5 bases unmatched. CDR1 and CDR2 from the germline V gene are SGHAT and FQDESV (reference sequence). Based on the CDR3 plus reference TRBV11-1 and TRBJ2-1, the full variable domain is EAEVAQSPRYKITEKSQAVAFWCDPISGHATLYWYRQILGQGPELLVQFQDESVVDDSQLPKDRFSAERLKGVDSTLKIQPAELGDSAMYLCASSPWTSGYNEQFFGPGTRLTVL.

This chain links TRBV5-1 with TRBJ2-3; no definite D call. TRBJ1-5 matches the DNA end more closely, so the J call is doubtful. From germline, CDR1 is SGHRS and CDR2 YFSETQ. CDR3 length: 12 amino acids. CDR3 nucleotides: TGCGCCAGCCAAGAGAACACAGACACGCAGCATTTT. It translates to CASQENTDTQHF.

The chain has TRBV14 and TRBJ2-7, with 7 bases fitting TRBD2. Germline CDR1 is SGHDN and CDR2 is FVKESK. The CDR3 has 18 residues. V gave up 4 bases and J gave up 4 bases; unmatched junction bases: 19. The DNA of the CDR3 is TGTGCCAGCAGCCTCTACTCCCCCGCGGGCGGGAGTCGTTACGAGCAGTACGTC. Its protein is CASSLYSPAGGSRYEQYV.

In the case of this clonotype: This could be a read error, since a much larger clone is one nucleotide away. The chain employs TRBV6-1 and TRBJ2-7; TRBD1 matches 8 bases. The CDR3 is made up of 15 amino acids. V gave up 6 bases and J gave up 6 bases; unmatched junction bases: 13. CDR1 MNHNS and CDR2 SASEGT come from the germline V gene. The DNA for the CDR3 is TGTGCCAGCAGGTCGACCAGGACAGGGCTTGGCGAGCAGTACTTC. It yields the protein CASRSTRTGLGEQYF.

The genes are TRBV6-4 and TRBJ2-3; 8 bases are shared with TRBD2. Germline CDR1 and CDR2: MRHNA and SNTAGT. CDR3 length: 15 residues. The V segment lost 7 bases and the J segment 2 bases; nucleotides outside the gene matches: 8. DNA for the CDR3: TGTGCCAGCAACACGGGACTAGACAACACAGATACGCAGTATTTT. Protein sequence: CASNTGLDNTDTQYF.

This clonotype showed up many times. CDR3 DNA: TGTGCCGGACAGACAGGGACGGAGCAGTTCTTC. Translating it yields CAGQTGTEQFF. The rearrangement uses TRBV6-1 and TRBJ2-1; 7 bases match TRBD1. J was trimmed by 10 bases and V by 11 bases; bases with no gene match: 8. Germline V gene sequence: CDR1 MNHNS, CDR2 SASEGT. The CDR3 spans 11 residues.

This clonotype has only one observation. The rearrangement joins TRBV20-1 to TRBJ1-1, with D uncertain. V was clipped by 5 bases and J by 10 bases, with 8 bases between them. Germline CDR1 and CDR2: DFQATT and SNEGSKA (reference sequence). This CDR3 has 9 amino acids. The CDR3 protein is CSAGNRAFF. As DNA, the CDR3 is TGCAGTGCTGGGAACAGAGCTTTCTTT.

This chain uses TRBV10-3 with TRBJ1-1; the D gene is possibly TRBD1 (5 bases). CDR3 length: 15 residues. Germline-derived CDR1 and CDR2 are ENHRY and SYGVKD. V shed 10 bases and J shed 5 bases, with 23 bases lying between them. The CDR3 loop reads CASRRGFVGGTEAFF. CDR3 DNA sequence: TGTGCCAGCAGGAGGGGTTTTGTTGGGGGTACTGAAGCTTTCTTT.

This clonotype came up a few times. The V and J genes are TRBV18 and TRBJ1-5; D gene unclear. V shed 5 bases and J shed 2 bases, with 16 bases lying between them. CDR1 KGHSH and CDR2 LQKENI come from the germline V gene. This CDR3 is built from 16 residues. CDR3 nucleotide sequence: TGTGCCAGCTCATTCGGACGGAATGGGCGCAATCAGCCCCAGCATTTT. This sequence encodes CASSFGRNGRNQPQHF. The full variable domain, its missing parts supplied by reference TRBV18 and TRBJ1-5, is NAGVMQNPRHLVRRRGQEARLRCSPMKGHSHVYWYRQLPEEGLKFMVYLQKENIIDESGMPKERFSAEFPKEGPSILRIQQVVRGDSAAYFCASSFGRNGRNQPQHFGDGTRLSIL.

The chain links TRBV25-1 to TRBJ2-3; the D call may be TRBD1 or TRBD2 (6 bases each). The CDR3 loop spans 18 amino acids. The germline V gene has CDR1 MGHDK and CDR2 SYGVNS. Deletions cut 2 bases from V and 0 bases from J, with 18 bases between. CDR3 bases: TGTGCCAGCAGTGAAATTTCGGGGGCGGTCCTTAGCACAGATACGCAGTATTTT. It yields the protein CASSEISGAVLSTDTQYF.

This clonotype was counted many times. V is TRBV19 and J is TRBJ1-5; D call uncertain. The CDR3 totals 15 residues. Germline V gives CDR1 LNHDA, CDR2 SQIVND (reference sequence). Trimming pared 1 base from V and 0 bases from J, leaving 7 bases between. CDR3 protein: CASSIVHSSNQPQHF. In DNA form, the CDR3 reads TGTGCCAGTAGTATAGTACATTCTAGCAATCAGCCCCAGCATTTT.

The chain joins TRBV10-3 to TRBJ1-5; D not resolved. The CDR3 spans 14 residues. The V and J ends lost 3 bases and 15 bases respectively, with 21 bases between them. Germline V CDR1 and CDR2: ENHRY, SYGVKD. The CDR3 DNA sequence: TGTGCCATCAGTGAAAGTAGGACTTCACTTAAACCGCATTTT. As protein: CAISESRTSLKPHF.

This sequence joins TRBV7-3 and TRBJ2-1, with 10 bases aligning to TRBD2. CDR1 is SGHTA, CDR2 FQGTGA, per germline. The CDR3 totals 15 residues. The J segment lost 4 bases and the V segment lost 3 bases, leaving 3 bases of the junction unmatched. The CDR3 protein is CASSFGTSDYNEQFF. The CDR3 region has the DNA TGTGCCAGCAGCTTCGGGACTAGCGATTACAATGAGCAGTTCTTC. The full variable domain, completed using reference TRBV7-3 and TRBJ2-1, is GAGVSQTPSNKVTEKGKYVELRCDPISGHTALYWYRQSLGQGPEFLIYFQGTGAADDSGLPNDRFFAVRPEGSVSTLKIQRTERGDSAVYLCASSFGTSDYNEQFFGPGTRLTVL.

The V call is TRBV7-9, the J call TRBJ1-5; TRBD1 might be the D (6 bases). This CDR3 has 12 amino acids. The germline CDR1 and CDR2 sequences are SEHNR and FQNEAQ (reference sequence). Between the trimmed V and J ends, which lost 8 bases and 4 bases, there was a span of 9 bases. Here the CDR3 reads CASGQGNQPQHF. The CDR3 region has the DNA TGTGCCAGCGGTCAGGGGAATCAGCCCCAGCATTTT. The whole variable domain, filled in from reference TRBV7-9 and TRBJ1-5, reads DTGVSQNPRHKITKRGQNVTFRCDPISEHNRLYWYRQTLGQGPEFLTYFQNEAQLEKSRLLSDRFSAERPKGSFSTLEIQRTEQGDSAMYLCASGQGNQPQHFGDGTRLSIL.

The sample holds a few counts of this clonotype. This may stem from a read error, because a much larger clone lies one nucleotide away. The chain uses TRBV12-3 or TRBV12-4 and TRBJ2-3; 8 nucleotides agree with TRBD2. The CDR3 spans 15 residues. The junction had 11 bases not matched to a gene; V was cut back by 6 bases and J by 6 bases. In DNA form, the CDR3 reads TGTGCCAGCAGCACAACTAGCGGAGTCAGGGATACGCAGTATTTT. Its translation is CASSTTSGVRDTQYF.

This clonotype was counted at least ten times. This rearrangement joins TRBV6-1 to TRBJ2-5; 10 nucleotides match TRBD1. V was pared by 6 bases and J by 3 bases, with 7 bases of the junction left unmatched. The CDR3 is 15 residues long. Germline V gene sequence: CDR1 MNHNS, CDR2 SASEGT. Written as DNA, the CDR3 is TGTGCCAGCAGCAGGTCCGGGACAGGGGAAGAGACCCAGTACTTC. Translating gives CASSRSGTGEETQYF.

This clonotype was counted many times. V is TRBV2 and J is TRBJ2-7; maybe TRBD1 (6 bases). CDR1 and CDR2 (germline): SNHLY, FYNNEI. Trimming left V 11 bases short and J 1 base short, with 12 bases between. The CDR3 is 12 amino acids. Here the CDR3 DNA reads TGTGCCGGAAGACAGGAGTCCTACGAGCAGTACTTC. This sequence encodes CAGRQESYEQYF. The variable domain in full, completed from reference TRBV2 and TRBJ2-7, reads EPEVTQTPSHQVTQMGQEVILRCVPISNHLYFYWYRQILGQKVEFLVSFYNNEISEKSEIFDDQFSVERPDGSNFTLKIRSTKLEDSAMYFCAGRQESYEQYFGPGTRLTVT.

This clonotype was seen only once. The V and J genes are TRBV2 and TRBJ2-2; D perhaps matches TRBD1 (5 bases). The CDR3 consists of 12 residues. From germline, CDR1 is SNHLY and CDR2 FYNNEI. Trimming left V 9 bases short and J 4 bases short, with 9 bases between. The CDR3 nucleotides are TGTGCCAGGATAACAGGCACCGGGGAGCTGTTTTTT. It translates to CARITGTGELFF.

This clonotype was seen at least ten times. The chain carries TRBV6-1 and TRBJ1-2; 10 nucleotides match TRBD1. The CDR3 totals 15 residues. The V gene's germline CDR1 is MNHNS and CDR2 SASEGT. Losses at the gene ends were 6 bases for V and 2 bases for J; bases not matched to a gene: 6. DNA of the CDR3: TGTGCCAGCAGCCTTCGACAGGGGGCAAACTATGGCTACACCTTC. This translates into CASSLRQGANYGYTF.

The chain recombines TRBV7-6 with TRBJ2-3; D is ambiguous. Trimming stripped 8 bases from V and 4 bases from J, with 10 bases between. Germline CDR1 is SGHVS and CDR2 is FNYEAQ. This CDR3 has 12 amino acids. The CDR3 sequence is CASRGVSDTQYF. Written as DNA, the CDR3 is TGTGCCAGCCGTGGAGTTTCAGATACGCAGTATTTT.

In DNA, the CDR3 is TGTGCCAGCAGCTTAGTATACAGTACTGAAGCTTTCTTT. This translates into CASSLVYSTEAFF. V and J are TRBV7-8 and TRBJ1-1; D remains unclear. V was cut by 1 base and J by 5 bases, with 8 bases left in between. The germline V gene encodes CDR1 SGHVS and CDR2 FQNEAQ. This CDR3 contains 13 residues. The full variable domain, with the rest looked up from reference TRBV7-8 and TRBJ1-1, is GAGVSQSPRYKVAKRGQDVALRCDPISGHVSLFWYQQALGQGPEFLTYFQNEAQLDKSGLPSDRFFAERPEGSVSTLKIQRTQQEDSAVYLCASSLVYSTEAFFGQGTRLTVV.

The gene calls are TRBV20-1 and TRBJ2-1; the D gene is possibly TRBD2 (5 bases). CDR1 is DFQATT and CDR2 is SNEGSKA in the germline V gene (reference sequence). There are 12 residues in the CDR3. The V end lost 2 bases, the J end lost 9 bases, and 11 bases lay between the germline ends. The CDR3 region is CSARRSESEQFF. CDR3 sequence (DNA): TGCAGTGCTAGACGTAGCGAGTCTGAGCAGTTCTTC.